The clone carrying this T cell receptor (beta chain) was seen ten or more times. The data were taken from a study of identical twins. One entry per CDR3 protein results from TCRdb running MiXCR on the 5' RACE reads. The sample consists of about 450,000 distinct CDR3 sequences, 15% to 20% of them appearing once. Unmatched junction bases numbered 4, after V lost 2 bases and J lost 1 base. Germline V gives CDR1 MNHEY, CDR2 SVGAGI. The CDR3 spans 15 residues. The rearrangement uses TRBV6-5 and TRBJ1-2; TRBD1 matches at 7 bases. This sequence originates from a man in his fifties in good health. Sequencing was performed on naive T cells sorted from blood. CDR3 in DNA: TGTGCCAGCAGTTACCGACAGGGCAGTAACTATGGCTACACCTTC. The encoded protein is CASSYRQGSNYGYTF.